Listed here are 26 T cell receptor beta chains from one sample, sequenced in a study of regulatory T cells in long-lasting Graves disease (dated by TCRdb to the early 2020s). Libraries were prepared through multiplex PCR. The listed sequencing device is Illumina HiSeq 4000. CDR3 regions were amplified by Arm-PCR with iRepertoire HTBI primers to construct TCR beta libraries. Through fastp at Q25 and MiXCR, TCRdb rebuilt clones from the public reads, retaining in-frame beta chains. Records with the same CDR3 protein are collapsed into one entry carrying the most frequent genes and DNA. The sample yields fewer than 650,000 distinct CDR3 sequences; less than 20% were counted once. Around 19% of the sample comes from the top ten. The time point label of this sample denotes: newly diagnosed GD, antithyroid drugs for less than 3 months. RNA was extracted from PBMCs in TRIzol for both TCR sequencing and RNA sequencing.

These data were also reused for a study on T cells in Graves' hyperthyroidism and ophthalmopathy.

Sample: peripheral blood mononuclear cells (PBMCs), taken at new diagnosis, from a patient treated with antithyroid drugs. Receptors originate from a woman between 25 and 40 years old with Graves disease. Donor details come from another sample of the same person, matched by shared clones.

This clonotype was counted between two and nine times. V usage is TRBV12-3 or TRBV12-4 and J usage is TRBJ1-2; TRBD1 matches at 11 bases. CDR3 length: 15 amino acids. Trimming removed 5 bases from V and 6 bases from J; junction bases left unmatched: 8. The CDR3 here is CASSRTGGEADGYTF. CDR3 DNA: TGTGCCAGCAGTAGGACAGGGGGCGAGGCAGATGGCTACACCTTC.

In its sample, this clonotype was seen many times. The chain joins TRBV29-1 to TRBJ2-3; the match to TRBD2 covers 8 bases. Trimming took 5 bases from V and 5 from J; bases not matched to a gene: 9. In germline, CDR1 is SQVTM, CDR2 ANQGSEA. This CDR3 has 14 residues. CDR3 sequence: CSVRAGGMLDTQYF. CDR3 coding DNA: TGCAGCGTTCGGGCGGGAGGCATGCTAGATACGCAGTATTTT.

This clonotype was recorded many times. V usage is TRBV11-2 and J usage is TRBJ2-3; possible D gene TRBD2, 5 bases. Germline V gives CDR1 SGHAT, CDR2 FQNNGV. V was pared by 5 bases and J by 2 bases, with 14 bases between. The CDR3 consists of 15 residues. In DNA form, the CDR3 reads TGTGCCAGCAGCCGAACGGGATACCCCACAGATACGCAGTATTTT. Translated, it gives CASSRTGYPTDTQYF.

This clonotype was counted ten times or more. The chain joins TRBV28 to TRBJ2-3, with D perhaps matching TRBD2 (5 bases). Deletions cut 9 bases from V and 0 bases from J, with 10 bases between. Germline assignment: CDR1 MDHEN and CDR2 SYDVKM. The CDR3 runs to 13 residues. The CDR3 sequence: CASGLYSTDTQYF. CDR3 nucleotides: TGTGCCAGTGGACTGTATAGCACAGATACGCAGTATTTT.

On this clonotype: Given a much more abundant clone one base away, this may be a read error. V and J are TRBV11-3 and TRBJ2-5; 10 bases are shared with TRBD2. Germline CDR1 reads SGHNT; CDR2 reads YENEEA. The J segment lost 11 bases and the V segment lost 2 bases, leaving 11 bases of the junction unmatched. CDR3 length: 15 amino acids. Here the CDR3 DNA reads TGTGCCAGCAGCTTAACTAGCGGGGCAAACAATGAGCAGTACTTC. Protein product: CASSLTSGANNEQYF.

This clonotype was counted many times. V is TRBV10-3 and J is TRBJ2-1, with D uncertain. The V gene's germline CDR1 is ENHRY and CDR2 SYGVKD. Trimming took 10 bases from V and 1 from J, leaving 11 bases between them. This CDR3 contains 13 residues. CDR3 in amino acids: CATVAPSYNEQFF. In DNA form, the CDR3 reads TGTGCCACCGTTGCCCCTTCCTACAATGAGCAGTTCTTC.

This clonotype was seen ten or more times. The chain couples TRBV27 to TRBJ2-3; TRBD2 matches 16 bases. Germline lookup yields CDR1 MNHEY and CDR2 SMNVEV (reference sequence). Trimming at V came to 1 base and at J to 4 bases, leaving 5 bases not matched to a gene. The CDR3 is made up of 18 amino acids. CDR3 sequence reads: CASSLWGLAGGPPDTQYF. Here the CDR3 DNA reads TGTGCCAGCAGTTTATGGGGACTAGCGGGAGGGCCGCCAGATACGCAGTATTTT.

This clonotype was observed at least ten times. This chain connects TRBV27 to TRBJ1-5, with TRBD1 matching 9 bases. CDR3 size: 15 residues. Germline V gives CDR1 MNHEY, CDR2 SMNVEV (reference sequence). V lost 6 bases and J lost 7; bases outside the gene matches: 10. DNA for the CDR3: TGTGCCAGCAGACCGGGACAGGGAGGTTGGCAGCCCCAGCATTTT. Its translation: CASRPGQGGWQPQHF.

The rearrangement links TRBV15 to TRBJ2-7; 7 nucleotides line up with TRBD1. Trimming at V came to 6 bases and at J to 5 bases, leaving 7 bases not matched to a gene. The CDR3 loop spans 13 amino acids. Germline CDR1 is LNHNV and CDR2 is YYDKDF (reference sequence). CDR3 protein: CATSRQGGHEQYF. The DNA for the CDR3 is TGTGCCACCAGTAGACAGGGCGGCCACGAGCAGTACTTC.

This clonotype was detected a few times. This chain links TRBV2 with TRBJ2-4; the D gene is possibly TRBD2 (6 bases). The germline V and J ends were trimmed by 3 bases and 6 bases, with 15 bases remaining between them. Germline lookup yields CDR1 SNHLY and CDR2 FYNNEI. CDR3 length: 15 residues. CDR3 in amino acids: CASSDGGTGGNIQYF. The CDR3, as DNA: TGTGCCAGCAGTGACGGGGGTACGGGTGGAAACATTCAGTACTTC.

This clonotype was detected a few times. V usage is TRBV28 and J usage is TRBJ2-4, with D unclear. CDR1 and CDR2 (germline): MDHEN, SYDVKM. The CDR3 is 14 residues long. With 2 bases removed from V and 8 bases from J, the gap between germline ends came to 13 bases. CDR3 coding DNA: TGTGCCAGCAGTTTAGGTACAGCCGGCGACATTCAGTACTTC. This sequence encodes CASSLGTAGDIQYF. The complete variable domain, with remaining parts taken from reference TRBV28 and TRBJ2-4, reads DVKVTQSSRYLVKRTGEKVFLECVQDMDHENMFWYRQDPGLGLRLIYFSYDVKMKEKGDIPEGYSVSREKKERFSLILESASTNQTSMYLCASSLGTAGDIQYFGAGTRLSVL.

The sample holds many counts of this clonotype. CDR3 DNA sequence: TGCGCCAGCAGCGCTTCAGAGGATCAGCCCCAGCATTTT. It codes for CASSASEDQPQHF. This rearrangement joins TRBV5-1 to TRBJ1-5, with D unresolved. Germline V lookup: CDR1 SGHRS, CDR2 YFSETQ. The V end lost 4 bases, the J end lost 5 bases, and 10 bases lay between the germline ends. This CDR3 has 13 amino acids.

This chain joins TRBV30 and TRBJ1-5; TRBD1 matches at 7 bases. CDR3 size: 16 residues. Germline loops: CDR1 GTSNPN, CDR2 SVGIG (reference sequence). V lost 1 base, J lost 0 bases, and 6 bases stayed unmatched. The chain's CDR3 is CAWSGGGGYSNQPQHF. CDR3 bases: TGTGCCTGGAGTGGAGGGGGCGGTTATAGCAATCAGCCCCAGCATTTT.

This clonotype was seen a few times. The chain carries TRBV3-1 and TRBJ2-7; 8 nucleotides match TRBD2. The length of the CDR3 is 14 residues. V lost 1 base to trimming and J lost 5 bases; unmatched junction nucleotides: 4. Germline V gene data show CDR1 as LGHDT and CDR2 as YNNKEL (reference sequence). The CDR3 loop is CASSQVGGRNEQYF. The CDR3, as DNA: TGTGCCAGCAGCCAAGTAGGCGGGAGGAACGAGCAGTACTTC.

This sequence joins TRBV5-1 and TRBJ1-4; D is possibly TRBD1 (5 bases). The germline CDR1 and CDR2 sequences are SGHRS and YFSETQ. The V end was cut by 4 bases, the J end by 8 bases, with 15 bases between. The CDR3 covers 14 residues. The CDR3, as DNA: TGCGCCAGCAGCCAGCTTTTTGGGGCGGAAAAACTGTTTTTT. Encoded protein: CASSQLFGAEKLFF.

Ten or more counts support this clonotype. The CDR3 spells CASSWGTGDTEAFF. Written as DNA, the CDR3 is TGCGCCAGCAGCTGGGGGACAGGGGACACTGAAGCTTTCTTT. The chain combines TRBV5-1 with TRBJ1-1; 10 bases are a match to TRBD1. The junction had 2 bases not matched to a gene; V was cut back by 3 bases and J by 3 bases. This CDR3 region has 14 residues. The germline V gene has CDR1 SGHRS and CDR2 YFSETQ.

This clonotype has ten or more counts. V usage is TRBV11-2 and J usage is TRBJ2-2; D is uncertain. Germline V CDR1 and CDR2: SGHAT, FQNNGV. The V gene lost 1 base and the J gene lost 2 bases, with 11 bases spanning the gap. The length of the CDR3 is 16 residues. The CDR3 bases are TGTGCCAGCAGCTTAGCACGAGCCTTCAACACCGGGGAGCTGTTTTTT. This gives the protein CASSLARAFNTGELFF. The full variable domain, its missing parts supplied by reference TRBV11-2 and TRBJ2-2, is EAGVAQSPRYKIIEKRQSVAFWCNPISGHATLYWYQQILGQGPKLLIQFQNNGVVDDSQLPKDRFSAERLKGVDSTLKIQPAKLEDSAVYLCASSLARAFNTGELFFGEGSRLTVL.

This clonotype was seen many times. The V and J genes are TRBV29-1 and TRBJ1-1, with D maybe TRBD1 (6 bases). Trimming shortened V by 5 bases and J by 3 bases, and 13 bases separated the two germline ends. CDR1 is SQVTM, CDR2 ANQGSEA, per germline. The CDR3 covers 13 residues. Written as DNA, the CDR3 is TGCAGCGTTTATTCCCCAGGGGACACTGAAGCTTTCTTT. Its translation: CSVYSPGDTEAFF.

This clonotype was detected a few times. The rearrangement links TRBV6-1 to TRBJ1-1; D might be TRBD1 (5 bases). The CDR3 is 14 residues long. The V end was cut by 2 bases, the J end by 7 bases, with 14 bases between. Germline V lookup: CDR1 MNHNS, CDR2 SASEGT. DNA for the CDR3: TGTGCCAGCAGTGAATCGATAACCGGACATGAAGCTTTCTTT. Translation: CASSESITGHEAFF.

This clonotype was picked up many times. This rearrangement joins TRBV2 to TRBJ2-3, with TRBD1 matching 7 bases. V was clipped by 6 bases and J by 4 bases; unmatched bases: 1. The CDR3 extends over 12 amino acids. Per the germline V gene, CDR1 is SNHLY and CDR2 is FYNNEI. The CDR3 DNA follows: TGTGCCAGCAGAACAGGGGCAGATACGCAGTATTTT. Residues: CASRTGADTQYF. The full variable domain, its missing parts supplied by reference TRBV2 and TRBJ2-3, is EPEVTQTPSHQVTQMGQEVILRCVPISNHLYFYWYRQILGQKVEFLVSFYNNEISEKSEIFDDQFSVERPDGSNFTLKIRSTKLEDSAMYFCASRTGADTQYFGPGTRLTVL.

This clonotype was seen at least ten times. The chain combines TRBV5-1 with TRBJ1-1; D gene unclear. Germline CDR1 and CDR2: SGHRS and YFSETQ. V lost 4 bases to trimming and J lost 0 bases, with 16 bases between them. The CDR3 is made up of 16 amino acids. This CDR3 is CASSPPDPTLNTEAFF. As DNA, the CDR3 is TGCGCCAGCAGCCCCCCGGATCCGACACTGAACACTGAAGCTTTCTTT.

This chain links TRBV2 with TRBJ2-7; 9 bases agree with TRBD1. The germline V gene has CDR1 SNHLY and CDR2 FYNNEI. The CDR3 has 14 amino acids. Trimming removed 3 bases from V and 3 bases from J; junction bases left unmatched: 3. The CDR3 loop is CASSDRDRVYEQYF. CDR3 DNA sequence: TGTGCCAGCAGTGACCGGGACAGGGTCTACGAGCAGTACTTC.

The CDR3 region has the DNA TGTGCCAGCAGTTCCCCAGGGGCTCCGGGCTATGGCTACACCTTC. It encodes CASSSPGAPGYGYTF. The gene calls are TRBV27 and TRBJ1-2; the D gene is possibly TRBD1 (6 bases). The length of the CDR3 is 15 residues. CDR1 MNHEY and CDR2 SMNVEV come from the germline V gene (reference sequence). V was shortened by 4 bases and J by 4 bases, with 16 bases between the two germline ends.

V is TRBV9 and J is TRBJ2-1; no clear D. The germline V gene encodes CDR1 SGDLS and CDR2 YYNGEE. The V and J ends lost 4 bases and 8 bases respectively, with 13 bases between them. The CDR3 covers 13 residues. DNA of the CDR3: TGTGCCAGCAGCAACGTCCCAGGAGATGAGCAGTTCTTC. Its protein is CASSNVPGDEQFF.

This clonotype came up once. The rearrangement uses TRBV28 and TRBJ2-3; D remains ambiguous. Germline CDR1 reads MDHEN; CDR2 reads SYDVKM. V lost 3 bases, J lost 7 bases, and 8 bases lay in between. The CDR3 spans 12 residues. The CDR3 sequence is CASSLSQNTQYF. The CDR3 coding sequence is TGTGCCAGCAGTTTGTCACAGAATACGCAGTATTTT.

This chain joins TRBV12-3 or TRBV12-4 and TRBJ2-2, with D unclear. The CDR3 spans 14 residues. Trimming took 2 bases from V and 6 from J, leaving 10 bases between them. The CDR3 coding sequence is TGTGCCAGCAGTTTAACTCTTAACCCCGGGGAGCTGTTTTTT. Translation: CASSLTLNPGELFF.